The present entry profiles one TCR beta chain with its context. The antigen is not known. All the patients suffered relapse after autologous stem cell transplantation, and brentuximab vedotin exposure differed. Complete response, partial response or progressive disease was recorded as best response. The method was immunoSEQ multiplex PCR; TCRdb's version includes in-frame clones alone and lacks a portion of them. The sample has under 65,000 clones, 85% to 90% seen once. These data come from a study of PD-1 blockade in classical Hodgkin lymphoma. Regarding the study as a whole: The study found complete responders had baseline diversity similar to newly diagnosed patients.

The source material was peripheral blood mononuclear cells (PBMCs), sampled at baseline. The clonotype originates from a human donor with classical Hodgkin lymphoma.

The chain's CDR3 is CASSLPGASMNEQFF. As DNA, the CDR3 is TGTGCCAGCAGCTTGCCGGGGGCTAGCATGAATGAGCAGTTCTTC. The chain joins TRBV5-6 to TRBJ2-1, with D perhaps TRBD1 or TRBD2 (6 bases each). Germline-derived CDR1 and CDR2 are SGHDT and YYEEEE. This CDR3 has 15 residues. V lost 1 base, J lost 7 bases, and 15 bases lay in between. Drawing the rest from reference TRBV5-6 and TRBJ2-1, the complete variable domain is DAGVTQSPTHLIKTRGQQVTLRCSPKSGHDTVSWYQQALGQGPQFIFQYYEEEERQRGNFPDRFSGHQFPNYSSELNVNALLLGDSALYLCASSLPGASMNEQFFGPGTRLTVL.